This T cell receptor beta chain stems from a study of shared clonotypes between healthy human individuals. Turning to the study itself: In total, the donors were two women and a few men aged 18 to 49.

Every subset had its genomic DNA shared out evenly among several immunoSEQ plates. Under the authors' procedure: In the immunoSEQ data, sequences were junction-only and lacked quality scores, so filtering differed. Sequencing was performed with immunoSEQ multiplex PCR; in TCRdb, only in-frame clones are kept and a portion is missing. V, J and clone size derive from that table, while D and trimming were established from the DNA sequence. The sample lists around 560,000 clones, roughly 95% seen once, with around 0.11% in the top ten. In the case of this clone: Its antigen is still unknown.

General study results and limits: It was observed that around 5% of naive CD4 clonotypes were shared across a few donors.

Selected positively for CCR7 and CD45RO-negative, naive CD8 cells excluded terminally differentiated effector memory CD45RA+ cells. This TCR came from a woman younger than 45 in good health. Sequenced material: naive CD8+ T cells sorted from blood.

Here the CDR3 reads CASSLGTGLYEQYF. CDR3 bases: TGCGCCAGCAGCTTAGGAACAGGGTTGTACGAGCAGTACTTC. This chain connects TRBV5-1 to TRBJ2-7, with D possibly TRBD1 on 6 matching bases. The CDR3 length is 14 residues. In germline, CDR1 is SGHRS, CDR2 YFSETQ. The V end lost 2 bases, the J end lost 4 bases, and 13 bases lay between the germline ends.